This T cell receptor beta chain was found in a study of shared clonotypes between healthy human individuals. The study, taken as a whole, reports: In general, naive subsets displayed greater estimated richness than memory subsets did.

Naive CD8 cells, CD45RO-negative and positively selected for CCR7, excluded terminally differentiated effector memory CD45RA+ cells. A note on this clone: What it recognizes is unknown.

With V trimmed by 4 bases and J by 2 bases, 5 bases remained unmatched. The CDR3 spans 14 residues. From germline, CDR1 is SEHNR and CDR2 FQNEAQ (reference sequence). Genomic DNA from each subset was divided evenly over several immunoSEQ plates. The DNA input per sorted-subset replicate PCR was roughly 180 ng, corresponding to 32,000 or so T cell genomes. Measured with immunoSEQ multiplex PCR; TCRdb has only the in-frame clones, and not every one. The sample lists about 820,000 clones, about 91% occurring once. The rearrangement joins TRBV7-9 to TRBJ2-7; 7 nucleotides agree with TRBD1. Sequenced material: naive CD8+ T cells sorted from blood. This sequence was found in a man in his thirties or forties in good health. This CDR3 is CASSSAGTAYEQYF. The CDR3 DNA follows: TGTGCCAGCAGCTCCGCCGGGACAGCCTACGAGCAGTACTTC.